This T cell receptor (beta chain) is from a study of cytomegalovirus exposure and HLA in healthy donors. Study in general: Researchers previously reported finding fewer than 140 million unique TCR beta sequences from 170 million or so T cells.

J gave up 5 bases and V 0 bases, and 3 bases lay outside the gene matches. This CDR3 is 13 amino acids long. CDR1 SQVTM and CDR2 ANQGSEA come from the germline V gene. To note about this clone: Its antigen is not identified.

Regarding the study as a whole: The sole available immune exposure information was CMV serostatus. TCR beta chains numbering more than 150 were designated cytomegalovirus-associated.

60 Vbeta and 13 Jbeta primers were used in PCR. Profiling relied on immunoSEQ multiplex PCR, and the TCRdb table lists in-frame clones only, not all of them. The table has 110,000 to 150,000 clones, around 83% seen once. What was sequenced was PBMCs. V and J are TRBV29-1 and TRBJ1-1; 7 nucleotides agree with TRBD1. This sequence was found in a man between 40 and 49 years old in good health and CMV-seropositive. This CDR3 reads CSVEEQGGTEAFF. DNA of the CDR3: TGCAGCGTTGAAGAGCAGGGGGGTACTGAAGCTTTCTTT.